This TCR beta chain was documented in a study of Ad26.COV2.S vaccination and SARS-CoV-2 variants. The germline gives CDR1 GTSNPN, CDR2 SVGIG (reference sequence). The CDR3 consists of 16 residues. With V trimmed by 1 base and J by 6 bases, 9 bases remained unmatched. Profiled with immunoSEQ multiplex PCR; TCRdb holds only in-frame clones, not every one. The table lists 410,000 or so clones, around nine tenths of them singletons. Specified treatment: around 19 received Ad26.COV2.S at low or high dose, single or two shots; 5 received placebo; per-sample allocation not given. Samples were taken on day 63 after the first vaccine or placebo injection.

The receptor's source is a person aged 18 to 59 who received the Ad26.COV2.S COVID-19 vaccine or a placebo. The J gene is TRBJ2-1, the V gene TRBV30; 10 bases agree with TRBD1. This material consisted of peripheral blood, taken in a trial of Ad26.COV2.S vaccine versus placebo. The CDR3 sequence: CAWSGTPGQGINEQFF. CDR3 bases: TGTGCCTGGAGTGGGACGCCGGGACAGGGGATCAATGAGCAGTTCTTC.